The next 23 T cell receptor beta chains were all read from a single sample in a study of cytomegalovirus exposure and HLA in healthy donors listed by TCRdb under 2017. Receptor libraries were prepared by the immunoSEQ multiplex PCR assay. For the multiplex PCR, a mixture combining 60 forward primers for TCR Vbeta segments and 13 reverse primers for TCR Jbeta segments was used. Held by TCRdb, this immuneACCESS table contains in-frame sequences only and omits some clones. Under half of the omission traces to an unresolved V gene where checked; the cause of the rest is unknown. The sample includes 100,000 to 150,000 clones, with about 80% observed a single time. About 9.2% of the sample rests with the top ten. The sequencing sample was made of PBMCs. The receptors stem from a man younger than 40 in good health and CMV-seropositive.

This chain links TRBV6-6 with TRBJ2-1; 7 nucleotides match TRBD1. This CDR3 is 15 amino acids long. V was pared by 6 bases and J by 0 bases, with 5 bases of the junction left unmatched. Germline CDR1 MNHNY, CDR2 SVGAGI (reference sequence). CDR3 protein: CASRGQESSYNEQFF. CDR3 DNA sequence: TGTGCCAGCAGAGGACAGGAGAGCTCCTACAATGAGCAGTTCTTC.

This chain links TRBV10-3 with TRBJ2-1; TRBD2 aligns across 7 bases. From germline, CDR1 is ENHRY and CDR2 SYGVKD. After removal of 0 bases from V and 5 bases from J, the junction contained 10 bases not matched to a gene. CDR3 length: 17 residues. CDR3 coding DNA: TGTGCCATCAGTGAGTCGATGGCGTCGACTAGCCACAATGAGCAGTTCTTC. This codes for CAISESMASTSHNEQFF.

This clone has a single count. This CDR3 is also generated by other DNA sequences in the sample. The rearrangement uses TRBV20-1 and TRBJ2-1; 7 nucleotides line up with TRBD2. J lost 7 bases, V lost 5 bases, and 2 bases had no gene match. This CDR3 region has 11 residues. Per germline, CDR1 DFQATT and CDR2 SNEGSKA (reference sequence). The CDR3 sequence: CSAALANEQFF. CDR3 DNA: TGCAGTGCTGCACTAGCGAATGAGCAGTTCTTC.

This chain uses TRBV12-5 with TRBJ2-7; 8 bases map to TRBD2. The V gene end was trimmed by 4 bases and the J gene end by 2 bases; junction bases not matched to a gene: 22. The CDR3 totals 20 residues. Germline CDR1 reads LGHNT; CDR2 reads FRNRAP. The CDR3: CASGSRHDNRAGALPYEQYF. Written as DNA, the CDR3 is TGTGCTAGTGGTTCTCGCCACGATAACCGAGCGGGGGCCCTCCCCTACGAGCAGTACTTC.

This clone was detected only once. This chain's CDR3 is CASSDGGSGEQYF. The CDR3 DNA is TGTGCCAGCAGTGATGGGGGGTCCGGCGAGCAGTACTTC. V usage is TRBV2 and J usage is TRBJ2-7; possibly TRBD2 for D (6 bases). The V gene lost 3 bases and the J gene lost 6 bases, with 12 bases spanning the gap. The CDR3 covers 13 residues. The germline V gene has CDR1 SNHLY and CDR2 FYNNEI.

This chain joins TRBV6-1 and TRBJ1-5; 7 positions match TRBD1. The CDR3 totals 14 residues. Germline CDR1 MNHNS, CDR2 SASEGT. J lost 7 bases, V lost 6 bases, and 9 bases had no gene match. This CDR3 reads CASRDRRGAQPQHF. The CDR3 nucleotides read TGTGCCAGCAGAGACCGCAGGGGGGCACAGCCCCAGCATTTT.

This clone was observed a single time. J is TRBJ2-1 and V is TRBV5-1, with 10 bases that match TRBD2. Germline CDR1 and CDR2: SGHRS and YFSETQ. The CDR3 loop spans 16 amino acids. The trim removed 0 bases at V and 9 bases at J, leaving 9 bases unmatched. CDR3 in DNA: TGCGCCAGCAGCTTGGTAGGCAGCGGGGGGGCTCGTGAGCAGTTCTTC. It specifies CASSLVGSGGAREQFF.

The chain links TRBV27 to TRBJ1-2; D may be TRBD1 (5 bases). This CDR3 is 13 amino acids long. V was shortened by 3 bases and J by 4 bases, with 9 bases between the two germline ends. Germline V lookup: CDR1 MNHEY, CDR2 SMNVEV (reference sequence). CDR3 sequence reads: CASSLIQGYGYTF. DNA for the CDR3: TGTGCCAGCAGTTTGATCCAGGGCTATGGCTACACCTTC.

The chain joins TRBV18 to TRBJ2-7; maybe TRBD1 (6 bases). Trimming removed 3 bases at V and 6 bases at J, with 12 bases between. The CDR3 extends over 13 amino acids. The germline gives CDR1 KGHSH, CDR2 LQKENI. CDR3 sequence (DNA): TGTGCCAGCTCACCGGGACACCTCTTCGAGCAGTACTTC. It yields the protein CASSPGHLFEQYF.

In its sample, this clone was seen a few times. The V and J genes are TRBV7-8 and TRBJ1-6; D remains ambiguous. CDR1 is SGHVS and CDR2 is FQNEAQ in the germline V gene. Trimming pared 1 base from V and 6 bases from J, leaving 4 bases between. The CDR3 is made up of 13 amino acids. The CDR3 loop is CASSLDSNSPLHF. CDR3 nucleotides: TGTGCCAGCAGCTTAGATAGTAATTCACCCCTCCACTTT.

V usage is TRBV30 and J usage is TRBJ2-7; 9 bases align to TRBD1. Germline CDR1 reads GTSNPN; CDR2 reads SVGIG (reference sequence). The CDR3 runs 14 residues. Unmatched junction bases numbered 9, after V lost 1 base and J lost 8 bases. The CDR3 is CAWSAADRGEQQYF. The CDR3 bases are TGTGCCTGGAGTGCAGCGGACAGGGGTGAGCAGCAGTACTTC.

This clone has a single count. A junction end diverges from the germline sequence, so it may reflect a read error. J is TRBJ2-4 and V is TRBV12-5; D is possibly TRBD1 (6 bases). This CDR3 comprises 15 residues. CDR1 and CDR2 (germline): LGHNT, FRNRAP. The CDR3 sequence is CASGLVRGTKNSQYF. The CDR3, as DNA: TGTGCTAGTGGCTTGGTTAGGGGGACCAAAAACAGTCAGTACTTC.

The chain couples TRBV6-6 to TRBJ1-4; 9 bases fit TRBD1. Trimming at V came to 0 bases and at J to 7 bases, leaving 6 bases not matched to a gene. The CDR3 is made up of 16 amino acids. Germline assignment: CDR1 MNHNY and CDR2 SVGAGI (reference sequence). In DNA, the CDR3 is TGTGCCAGCAGTTACTCGTCACAGGGGGCTGGTGAAAAACTGTTTTTT. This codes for CASSYSSQGAGEKLFF.

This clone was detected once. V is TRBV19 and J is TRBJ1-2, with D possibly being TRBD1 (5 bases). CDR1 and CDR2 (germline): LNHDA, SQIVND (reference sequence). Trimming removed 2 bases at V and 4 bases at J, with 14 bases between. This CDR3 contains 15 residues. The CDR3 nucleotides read TGTGCCAGTAGTATAAGGGGTACTCTTGTCTATGGCTACACCTTC. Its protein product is CASSIRGTLVYGYTF. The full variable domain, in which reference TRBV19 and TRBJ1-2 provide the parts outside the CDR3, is DGGITQSPKYLFRKEGQNVTLSCEQNLNHDAMYWYRQDPGQGLRLIYYSQIVNDFQKGDIAEGYSVSREKKESFPLTVTSAQKNPTAFYLCASSIRGTLVYGYTFGSGTRLTVV.

The DNA of the CDR3 is TGCAGCGTGGAGCGAGGGAACACTGAAGCTTTCTTT. Residues: CSVERGNTEAFF. The rearrangement links TRBV29-1 to TRBJ1-1, with D hard to call. The length of the CDR3 is 12 residues. V lost 6 bases, J lost 1 base, and 9 bases lay in between. Germline values: CDR1 SQVTM, CDR2 ANQGSEA.

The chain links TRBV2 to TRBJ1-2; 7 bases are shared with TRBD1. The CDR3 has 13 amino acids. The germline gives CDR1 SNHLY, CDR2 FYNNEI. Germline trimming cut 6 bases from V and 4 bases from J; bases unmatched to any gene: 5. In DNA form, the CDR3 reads TGTGCCAGCAGAACAGGGGCCCTCTATGGCTACACCTTC. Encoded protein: CASRTGALYGYTF. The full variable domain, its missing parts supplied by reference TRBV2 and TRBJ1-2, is EPEVTQTPSHQVTQMGQEVILRCVPISNHLYFYWYRQILGQKVEFLVSFYNNEISEKSEIFDDQFSVERPDGSNFTLKIRSTKLEDSAMYFCASRTGALYGYTFGSGTRLTVV.

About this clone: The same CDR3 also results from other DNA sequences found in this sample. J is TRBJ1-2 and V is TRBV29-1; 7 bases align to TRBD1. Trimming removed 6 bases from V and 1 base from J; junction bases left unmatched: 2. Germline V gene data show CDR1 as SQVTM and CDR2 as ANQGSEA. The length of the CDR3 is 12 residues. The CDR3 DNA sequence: TGCAGCGTCTACAGGGGTAACTATGGCTACACCTTC. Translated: CSVYRGNYGYTF.

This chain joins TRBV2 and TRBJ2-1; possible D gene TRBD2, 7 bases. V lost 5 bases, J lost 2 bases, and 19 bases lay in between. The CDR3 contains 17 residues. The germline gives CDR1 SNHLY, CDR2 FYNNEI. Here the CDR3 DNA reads TGTGCCAGCAGTTCCTTAAGGGGGGGGGTAACCTACAATGAGCAGTTCTTC. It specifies CASSSLRGGVTYNEQFF.

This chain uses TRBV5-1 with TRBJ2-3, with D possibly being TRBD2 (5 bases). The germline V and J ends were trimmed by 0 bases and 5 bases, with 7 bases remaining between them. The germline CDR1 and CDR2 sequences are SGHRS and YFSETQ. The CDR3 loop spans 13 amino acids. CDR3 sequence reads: CASSLAGGDTQYF. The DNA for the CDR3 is TGCGCCAGCAGCTTGGCCGGAGGAGATACGCAGTATTTT.

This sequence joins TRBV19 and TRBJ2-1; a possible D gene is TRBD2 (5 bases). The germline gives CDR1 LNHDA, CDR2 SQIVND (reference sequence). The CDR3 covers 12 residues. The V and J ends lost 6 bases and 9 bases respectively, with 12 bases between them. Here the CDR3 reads CASSKARGEQFF. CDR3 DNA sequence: TGTGCCAGTAGCAAGGCCCGGGGTGAGCAGTTCTTC.

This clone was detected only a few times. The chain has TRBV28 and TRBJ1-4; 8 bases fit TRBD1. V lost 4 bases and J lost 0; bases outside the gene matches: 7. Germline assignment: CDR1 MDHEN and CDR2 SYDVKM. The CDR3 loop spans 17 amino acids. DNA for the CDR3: TGTGCCAGCAGTTCCGTCAGGGGGCCAGCAACTAATGAAAAACTGTTTTTT. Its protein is CASSSVRGPATNEKLFF.

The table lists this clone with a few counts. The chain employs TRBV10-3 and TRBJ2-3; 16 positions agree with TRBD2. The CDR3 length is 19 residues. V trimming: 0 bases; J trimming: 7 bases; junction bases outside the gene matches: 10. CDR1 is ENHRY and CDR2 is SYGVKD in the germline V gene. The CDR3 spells CAISESGPGTSGGAHTQYF. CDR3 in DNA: TGTGCCATCAGTGAGTCCGGACCCGGGACTAGCGGGGGGGCACATACGCAGTATTTT.

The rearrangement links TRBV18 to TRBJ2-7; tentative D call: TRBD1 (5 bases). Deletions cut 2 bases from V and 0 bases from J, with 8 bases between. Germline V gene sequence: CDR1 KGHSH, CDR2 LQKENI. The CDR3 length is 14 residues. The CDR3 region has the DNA TGTGCCAGCTCACCATCAGGGATCTCCTACGAGCAGTACTTC. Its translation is CASSPSGISYEQYF. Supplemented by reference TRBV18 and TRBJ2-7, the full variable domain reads NAGVMQNPRHLVRRRGQEARLRCSPMKGHSHVYWYRQLPEEGLKFMVYLQKENIIDESGMPKERFSAEFPKEGPSILRIQQVVRGDSAAYFCASSPSGISYEQYFGPGTRLTVT.